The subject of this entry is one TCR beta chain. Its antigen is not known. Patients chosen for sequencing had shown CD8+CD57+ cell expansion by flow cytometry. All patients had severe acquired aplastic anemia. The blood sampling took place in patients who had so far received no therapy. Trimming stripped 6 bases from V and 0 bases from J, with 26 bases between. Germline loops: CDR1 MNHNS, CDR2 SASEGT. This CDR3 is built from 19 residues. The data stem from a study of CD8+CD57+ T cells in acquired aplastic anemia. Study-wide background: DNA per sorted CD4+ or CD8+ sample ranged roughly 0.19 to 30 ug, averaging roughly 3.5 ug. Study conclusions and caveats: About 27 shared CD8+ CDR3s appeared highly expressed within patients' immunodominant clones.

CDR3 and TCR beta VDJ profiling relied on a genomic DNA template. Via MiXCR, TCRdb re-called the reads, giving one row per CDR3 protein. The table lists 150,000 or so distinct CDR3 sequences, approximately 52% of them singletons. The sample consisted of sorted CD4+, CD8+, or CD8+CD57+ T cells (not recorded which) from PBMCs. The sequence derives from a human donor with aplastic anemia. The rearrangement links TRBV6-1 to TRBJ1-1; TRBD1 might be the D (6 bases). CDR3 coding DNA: TGTGCCAGCAGCCCCTACACCGAGGGGGGGGTTCTGATGAACACTGAAGCTTTCTTT. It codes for CASSPYTEGGVLMNTEAFF.